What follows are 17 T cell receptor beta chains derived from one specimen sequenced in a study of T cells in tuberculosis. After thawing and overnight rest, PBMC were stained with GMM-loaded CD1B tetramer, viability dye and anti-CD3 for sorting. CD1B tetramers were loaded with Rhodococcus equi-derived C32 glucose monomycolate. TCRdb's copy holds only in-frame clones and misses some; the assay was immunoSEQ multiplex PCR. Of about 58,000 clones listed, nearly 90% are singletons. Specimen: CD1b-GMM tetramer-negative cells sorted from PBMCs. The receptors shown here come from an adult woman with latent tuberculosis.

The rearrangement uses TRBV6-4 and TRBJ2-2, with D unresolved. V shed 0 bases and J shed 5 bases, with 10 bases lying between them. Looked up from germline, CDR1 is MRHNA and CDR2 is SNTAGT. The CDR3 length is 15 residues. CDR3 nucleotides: TGTGCCAGCAGTGACTCGGGCGACATAACCGGGGAGCTGTTTTTT. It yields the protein CASSDSGDITGELFF.

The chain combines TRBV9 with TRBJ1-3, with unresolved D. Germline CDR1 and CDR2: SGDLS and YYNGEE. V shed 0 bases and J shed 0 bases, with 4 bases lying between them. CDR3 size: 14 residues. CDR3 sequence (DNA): TGTGCCAGCAGCGTAGACAGCTCTGGAAACACCATATATTTT. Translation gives CASSVDSSGNTIYF.

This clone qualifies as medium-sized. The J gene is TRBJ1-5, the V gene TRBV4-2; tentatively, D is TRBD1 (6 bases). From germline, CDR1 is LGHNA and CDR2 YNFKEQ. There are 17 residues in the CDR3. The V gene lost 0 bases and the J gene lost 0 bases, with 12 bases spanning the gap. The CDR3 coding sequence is TGTGCCAGCAGCCAAGATCAGACAGGACATAGCAATCAGCCCCAGCATTTT. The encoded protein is CASSQDQTGHSNQPQHF.

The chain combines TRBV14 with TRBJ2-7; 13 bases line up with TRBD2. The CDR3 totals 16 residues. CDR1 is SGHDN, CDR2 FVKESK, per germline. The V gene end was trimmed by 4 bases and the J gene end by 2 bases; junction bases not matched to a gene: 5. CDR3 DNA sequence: TGTGCCAGCAGCCCTTCGGGACTAGCGGGGACCTACGAGCAGTACTTC. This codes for CASSPSGLAGTYEQYF.

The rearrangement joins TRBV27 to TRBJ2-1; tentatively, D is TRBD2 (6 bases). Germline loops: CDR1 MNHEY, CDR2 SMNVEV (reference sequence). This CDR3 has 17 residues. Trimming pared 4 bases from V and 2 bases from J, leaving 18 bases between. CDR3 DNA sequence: TGTGCCAGCAGTTCCCCGGGACTCGATGCACCCTACAATGAGCAGTTCTTC. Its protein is CASSSPGLDAPYNEQFF.

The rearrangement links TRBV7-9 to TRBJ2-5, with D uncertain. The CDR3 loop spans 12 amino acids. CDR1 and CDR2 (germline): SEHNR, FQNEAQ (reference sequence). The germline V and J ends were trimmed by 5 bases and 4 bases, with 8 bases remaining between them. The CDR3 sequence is CASSPQIETQYF. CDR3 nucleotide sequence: TGTGCCAGCAGCCCCCAAATAGAGACCCAGTACTTC.

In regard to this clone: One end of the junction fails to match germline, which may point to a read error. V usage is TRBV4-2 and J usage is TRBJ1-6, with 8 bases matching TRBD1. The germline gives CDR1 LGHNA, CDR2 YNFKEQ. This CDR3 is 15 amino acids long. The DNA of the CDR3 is TGTGCCAGCAGCGAAGACAGGGGCTCTTTATCCCCCCTCCACTTT. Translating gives CASSEDRGSLSPLHF.

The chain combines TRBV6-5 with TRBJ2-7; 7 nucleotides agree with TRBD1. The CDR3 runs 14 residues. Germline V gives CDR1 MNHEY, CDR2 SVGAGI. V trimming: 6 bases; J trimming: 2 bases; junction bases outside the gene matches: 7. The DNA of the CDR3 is TGTGCCAGCAGAAAAAACAGGGGAACCTACGAGCAGTACTTC. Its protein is CASRKNRGTYEQYF.

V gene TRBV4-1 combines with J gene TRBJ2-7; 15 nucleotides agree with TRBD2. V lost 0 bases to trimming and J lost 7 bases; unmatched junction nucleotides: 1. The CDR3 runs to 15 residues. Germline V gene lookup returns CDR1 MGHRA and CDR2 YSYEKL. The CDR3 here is CASSQEGTSGGEQYF. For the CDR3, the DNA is TGCGCCAGCAGCCAAGAGGGGACTAGCGGGGGGGAGCAGTACTTC.

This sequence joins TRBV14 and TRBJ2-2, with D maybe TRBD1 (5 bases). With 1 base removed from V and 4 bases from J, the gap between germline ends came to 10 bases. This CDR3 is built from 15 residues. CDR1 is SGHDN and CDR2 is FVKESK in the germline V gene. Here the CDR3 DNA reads TGTGCCAGCAGCCAAGGAACAGGATCCACCGGGGAGCTGTTTTTT. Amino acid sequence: CASSQGTGSTGELFF.

CDR3 nucleotides: TGTGCCAGCTCACCAATAGCGGTCCCGGAGGACACCGGGGAGCTGTTTTTT. Amino acids: CASSPIAVPEDTGELFF. The chain is built from TRBV18 and TRBJ2-2, with D possibly matching TRBD2 (6 bases). This CDR3 comprises 17 residues. From germline, CDR1 is KGHSH and CDR2 LQKENI. V lost 2 bases and J lost 3, with 16 bases in between.

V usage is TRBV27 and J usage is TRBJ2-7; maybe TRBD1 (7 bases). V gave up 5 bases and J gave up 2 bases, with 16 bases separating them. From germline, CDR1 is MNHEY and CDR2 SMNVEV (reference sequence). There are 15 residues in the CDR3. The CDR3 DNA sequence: TGTGCCAGCAGTCCCAACAGGGGCGGGACCTACGAGCAGTACTTC. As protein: CASSPNRGGTYEQYF.

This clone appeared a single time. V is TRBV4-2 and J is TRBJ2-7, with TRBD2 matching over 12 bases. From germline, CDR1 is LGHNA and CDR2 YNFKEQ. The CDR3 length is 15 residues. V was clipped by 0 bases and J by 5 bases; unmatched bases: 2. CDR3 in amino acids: CASSQETSGGNEQYF. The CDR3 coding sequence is TGTGCCAGCAGCCAAGAGACTAGCGGGGGCAACGAGCAGTACTTC.

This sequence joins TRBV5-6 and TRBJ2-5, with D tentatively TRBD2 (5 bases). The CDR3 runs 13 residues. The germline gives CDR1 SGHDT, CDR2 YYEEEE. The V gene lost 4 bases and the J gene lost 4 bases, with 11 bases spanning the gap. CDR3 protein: CASSTGVAETQYF. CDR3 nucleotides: TGTGCCAGCAGCACCGGGGTGGCAGAGACCCAGTACTTC.

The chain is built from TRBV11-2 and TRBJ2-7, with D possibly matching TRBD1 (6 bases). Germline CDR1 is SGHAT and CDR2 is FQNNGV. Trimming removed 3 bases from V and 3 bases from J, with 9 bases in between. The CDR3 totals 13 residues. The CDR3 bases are TGTGCCAGCAGCTTTGGACAGCTCTACGAGCAGTACTTC. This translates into CASSFGQLYEQYF.

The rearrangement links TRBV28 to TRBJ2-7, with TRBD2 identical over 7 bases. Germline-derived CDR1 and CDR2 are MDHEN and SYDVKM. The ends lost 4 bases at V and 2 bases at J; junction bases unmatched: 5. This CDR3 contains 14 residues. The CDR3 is CASSSFAGAYEQYF. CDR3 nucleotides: TGTGCCAGCAGTTCCTTCGCGGGGGCCTACGAGCAGTACTTC.

CDR3 coding DNA: TGTGCCAGGCTCATGGGGGGAAGTGGCACTGAAGCTTTCTTT. It encodes CARLMGGSGTEAFF. V and J are TRBV19 and TRBJ1-1, with a tentative D call TRBD1 (5 bases). Trimming shortened V by 9 bases and J by 4 bases, and 18 bases separated the two germline ends. In germline, CDR1 is LNHDA, CDR2 SQIVND (reference sequence). The CDR3 runs 14 residues.